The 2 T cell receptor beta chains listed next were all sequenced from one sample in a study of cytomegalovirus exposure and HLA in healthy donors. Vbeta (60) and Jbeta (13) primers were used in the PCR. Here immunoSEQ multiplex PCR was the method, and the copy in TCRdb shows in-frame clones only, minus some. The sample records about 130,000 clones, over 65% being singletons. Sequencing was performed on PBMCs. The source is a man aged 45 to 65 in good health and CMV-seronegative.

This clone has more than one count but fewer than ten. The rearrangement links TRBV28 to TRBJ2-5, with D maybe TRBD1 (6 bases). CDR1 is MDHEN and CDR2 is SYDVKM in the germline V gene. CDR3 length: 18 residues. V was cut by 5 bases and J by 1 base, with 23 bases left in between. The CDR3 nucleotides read TGTGCCAGCAGTCCGTCAGGCTACGGGACATCTTCCCAAGAGACCCAGTACTTC. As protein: CASSPSGYGTSSQETQYF.

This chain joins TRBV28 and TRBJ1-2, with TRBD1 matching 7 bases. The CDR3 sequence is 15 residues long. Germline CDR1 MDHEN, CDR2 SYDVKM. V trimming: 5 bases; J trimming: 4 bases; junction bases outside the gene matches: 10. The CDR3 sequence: CASSIGGEVSYGYTF. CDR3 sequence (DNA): TGTGCCAGCAGTATAGGGGGCGAGGTCTCCTATGGCTACACCTTC.